Shown below are 6 T cell receptor beta chains from a single sample sequenced in a study of response to subunit inactivated influenza vaccine. TCRdb re-derived calls from the RT-PCR reads in MiXCR, one entry per CDR3 protein. The sample has 650,000 to 850,000 distinct CDR3 sequences, approximately 14% seen once. The material sequenced was PBMCs from blood, taken roughly 15 days before vaccination. Every receptor here comes from a man between 45 and 60 years old who received an inactivated influenza vaccine.

The chain uses TRBV6-5 and TRBJ1-6; a weak D match, TRBD1 (5 bases). Between the trimmed V and J ends, which lost 2 bases and 7 bases, there was a span of 12 bases. The CDR3 loop spans 15 amino acids. Germline lookup yields CDR1 MNHEY and CDR2 SVGAGI. DNA for the CDR3: TGTGCCAGCAGTTACGATGGGGGGGGAAATTCACCCCTCCACTTT. Its protein product is CASSYDGGGNSPLHF.

This clonotype has a handful of counts. The chain uses TRBV6-5 and TRBJ1-2, with a possible D match to TRBD1 (6 bases). This CDR3 has 16 amino acids. Deletions cut 7 bases from V and 7 bases from J, with 25 bases between. Germline CDR1 is MNHEY and CDR2 is SVGAGI. CDR3 region: CASKLRGQGASGGYTF. The CDR3 nucleotides read TGTGCCAGCAAGTTACGGGGGCAAGGGGCATCAGGTGGCTACACCTTC.

The rearrangement joins TRBV29-1 to TRBJ2-1; D is possibly TRBD2 (6 bases). The CDR3 is 14 residues long. The germline CDR1 and CDR2 sequences are SQVTM and ANQGSEA. The V end was cut by 6 bases, the J end by 5 bases, with 17 bases between. CDR3 in amino acids: CSVDRDWNNNEQFF. The CDR3 DNA reads as TGCAGCGTGGACCGGGACTGGAACAACAATGAGCAGTTCTTC.

The chain links TRBV7-9 to TRBJ2-6; the match to TRBD1 covers 8 bases. With V trimmed by 3 bases and J by 5 bases, 3 bases remained unmatched. Per germline, CDR1 SEHNR and CDR2 FQNEAQ (reference sequence). CDR3 length: 15 amino acids. CDR3 coding DNA: TGTGCCAGCAGCTTGGGACAGGCCAGGGCCAACGTCCTGACTTTC. Translated: CASSLGQARANVLTF.

A word on this clonotype: At one of its ends the junction is not consistent with the germline gene, which may arise from a read error. The chain links TRBV7-9 to TRBJ2-7; no reliable D call. CDR1 SEHNR and CDR2 FQNEAQ come from the germline V gene (reference sequence). The CDR3 contains 12 residues. CDR3 bases: TGTGCCAGCAACTTAGGGTCCTACGAGCAGTACTTC. Translated: CASNLGSYEQYF.

The rearrangement joins TRBV7-9 to TRBJ2-7; D is perhaps TRBD1 (7 bases). The V gene lost 5 bases and the J gene lost 3 bases, with 20 bases spanning the gap. Germline loops: CDR1 SEHNR, CDR2 FQNEAQ (reference sequence). This CDR3 has 16 residues. The DNA for the CDR3 is TGTGCCAGCAGCGGAGGGTGGGACAGACAAGACTACGAGCAGTACTTC. It is translated as CASSGGWDRQDYEQYF.